Reported below is one TCR beta chain. Its antigen is not yet known. The input lacks base qualities; no much larger clone sits a single base away. This entry comes from a study of blood T cell repertoires in COVID-19 (dated by TCRdb to between 2020 and 2021). Background for the entire study: Collaborator samples came from the United States, Italy and Spain and covered acute and convalescent phases of COVID-19. The dataset comprised deeply sampled blood TCRbeta repertoires from subjects exposed to, actively infected with, or recovered from COVID-19. The samples were drawn from two sources: the first 160 participants of the ongoing ImmuneRACE study, and over 950 subjects contributed by 6 global collaborators. The repertoires were released in a freely available public database intended as a resource for research on the immune response to SARS-CoV-2. HLA class I and class II types, where available, came from metadata supplied by the sample provider rather than from assay-based typing. Sample metadata almost always included a de-identified subject ID, COVID-19 status, age in years and sex. The material from the prospective study consisted of cDNA or gDNA derived from T cells, B-cell-depleted T cells, or PBMCs.

Each collaborating institution followed its own protocols to collect whole blood in K2EDTA tubes. For TCRbeta analysis, collaborator samples were shipped as frozen whole blood, as isolated PBMCs, or as DNA extracted from either sample type. TCRbeta CDR3 regions were amplified from genomic DNA using the immunoSEQ Assay, a bias-controlled multiplex PCR. As for the original processing: Nucleated cell counts per sample were estimated from amplification of reference gene primers within the assay. To quantify the absolute abundance of each unique TCRbeta CDR3 rearrangement, sequence reads were collapsed and filtered. For each sample, productive Simpson clonality was calculated as the square root of Simpson's diversity index over productive rearrangements. TCRdb stores this immuneACCESS table with in-frame sequences only. Part of the clones is absent; in the studies checked, under half of the shortfall reflects unresolved V genes, and no reason is known for the rest. For V, J and clone size, that table is used; D and trimming come from the DNA. Recorded for this sample are about 100,000 clones; roughly 86% of them occurred a single time. Under 7.5% of the sample comes from the top ten.

CDR1 and CDR2, per the germline V gene, are KGHDR and SFDVKD. From cysteine to phenylalanine, the CDR3 is 15 amino acids long. Only the CDR3 part of the read is kept: 45 bases, read in frame from the first base. The germline V and J ends show losses of 8 bases and 5 bases respectively, and no gene match explains 9 bases of the junction. Summary of the overall study and its limitations: The amount of clinical and demographic metadata varied by source and participant and was provided uncurated.

What was sequenced was peripheral blood. The chain uses TRBV24-1 and TRBJ2-1, with 9 junctional bases fitting TRBD2. The sequence was collected from a woman aged 55-69 years with acute or convalescent COVID-19. The CDR3 amino acid sequence is: CATKGAGGPNNEQFF. The base sequence is TGTGCCACCAAAGGCGCGGGAGGGCCTAACAATGAGCAGTTCTTC.